The clone carrying this T cell receptor (beta chain) was seen many times. Its antigen is not known. The record originates from a study of CD8+CD57+ T cells in acquired aplastic anemia. Study at large: The study obtained an average of around 3.1 ug of DNA from sorted CD4+ and CD8+ cells. Whole-study findings and limits: Found in both controls and patients were twenty-nine CD8+ CDR3 sequences.

CDR1 is SEHNR, CDR2 FQNEAQ, per germline (reference sequence). The V gene lost 2 bases and the J gene lost 7 bases, with 14 bases spanning the gap. This CDR3 is 14 amino acids long. For CDR3 and TCR beta VDJ profiling, genomic DNA was the template used. A single record per CDR3 protein comes from TCRdb applying MiXCR to the reads. The sample shows 450,000 to 600,000 distinct CDR3 sequences, less than 35% of them seen only once. Flow cytometry had shown expanded CD8+CD57+ cells in the patients chosen for sequencing. There were no patients without severe acquired aplastic anemia. Patient blood was sampled before any therapy had been received.

This clonotype was sampled from a human donor with aplastic anemia. The source material was sorted CD4+, CD8+, or CD8+CD57+ T cells (not recorded which) from PBMCs. The chain uses TRBV7-9 and TRBJ1-2; D not certain. Here the CDR3 reads CASSLSSGGSGYTF. The CDR3 DNA follows: TGTGCCAGCAGCTTATCCTCGGGCGGTAGTGGCTACACCTTC.